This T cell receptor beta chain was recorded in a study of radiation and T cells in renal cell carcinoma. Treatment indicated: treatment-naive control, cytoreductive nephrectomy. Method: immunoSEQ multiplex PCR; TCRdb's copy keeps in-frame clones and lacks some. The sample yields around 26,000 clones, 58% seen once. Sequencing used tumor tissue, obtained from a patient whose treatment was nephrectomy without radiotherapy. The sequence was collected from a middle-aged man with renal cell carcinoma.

The CDR3 sequence: CASSSKDRGRNTIYF. CDR3 coding DNA: TGTGCCAGCAGCTCCAAGGACAGGGGCAGAAACACCATATATTTT. This chain links TRBV5-6 with TRBJ1-3; 9 bases are shared with TRBD1. This CDR3 is 15 amino acids long. J was trimmed by 5 bases and V by 3 bases; bases with no gene match: 6. From germline, CDR1 is SGHDT and CDR2 YYEEEE.